This TCR beta chain was observed in a study of blood T cell repertoires in COVID-19 (dated by TCRdb to 2018 to 2020). Regarding the complete study: Samples from collaborators originated in the United States, Italy and Spain and spanned both the acute and convalescent phases of COVID-19. Deeply sampled blood TCRbeta repertoires from subjects exposed to, actively infected with, or recovered from COVID-19 were included in the dataset. The repertoires were released in a freely available public database meant as a resource for research on the immune response to SARS-CoV-2. The prospective study material was composed of cDNA or gDNA derived from T cells, B-cell-depleted T cells, or PBMCs. HLA class I and class II types, where available, came from metadata supplied by the sample provider rather than from assay-based typing. Sample metadata almost always included a de-identified subject ID, COVID-19 status, age in years and sex. The samples were drawn from the first 160 participants of the ongoing ImmuneRACE study and from 1,254 subjects provided by 6 global collaborators.

TCRbeta CDR3 regions were amplified from genomic DNA by means of the immunoSEQ Assay, a bias-controlled multiplex PCR. The paper's processing steps were these. Within the assay, amplification of reference gene primers was used to estimate how many nucleated cells each sample contained. To quantify the absolute abundance of each unique TCRbeta CDR3 rearrangement, sequence reads were collapsed and filtered. For each sample, productive Simpson clonality was calculated as the square root of Simpson's diversity index across productive rearrangements. TCRdb obtained this table from immuneACCESS and retained in-frame rearrangements with V and J assigned. These tables miss some clones; where compared with another copy, unresolved V genes account for less than half of the shortfall, and the remainder is unexplained. From that table come the V and J calls and clone size; the DNA was used to work out D and trimming. Counted in this sample were around 150,000 clones; 87% of them appeared once. The biggest ten clones account for around 4% of the sample.

From the germline V gene, CDR1 is SGHVS and CDR2 is FQNEAQ. The cysteine opens and the phenylalanine closes a CDR3 of 15 amino acids. Of all the DNA, just the CDR3 is kept, 45 bases in frame from base 1. Trimming leaves V shorter by 3 bases and J shorter by 4 bases, with the junction holding 5 bases beyond the gene matches. The study at large found these results: The quantity of clinical and demographic metadata differed by source and by participant and was supplied without curation.

A second Seattle source provided samples from volunteer blood donors who had recovered from COVID-19. Whole blood was collected in K2EDTA tubes by collaborating institutions according to the institutions' own protocols. For TCRbeta analysis, collaborators shipped samples in one of three forms: frozen whole blood, isolated PBMCs, or DNA extracted from either of those sample types. Comments on this clone: The target of this receptor is not known. No qualities accompany the bases; no much larger clone lies one base away.

Sequencing was carried out using peripheral blood. This sequence originates from a woman between 55 and 75 years old who had recovered from COVID-19. The chain joins TRBV7-8 to TRBJ2-1, with TRBD1 matching 8 junction bases. The CDR3 in this case is CASSFDRGGYNEQFF. The bases are TGTGCCAGCAGCTTTGACAGGGGTGGATACAATGAGCAGTTCTTC.